These 10 T cell receptor beta chains originate from one sample sequenced in a study of TIL therapy for anti-PD-1-resistant metastatic lung cancer. This was the immunoSEQ v3 assay. The table came from immunoSEQ multiplex PCR; TCRdb's copy has only in-frame clones and leaves some out. Here the sample spans about 50,000 clones, 70% to 85% being singletons. Time point here: pre-treatment sample, taken before nivolumab and TIL therapy. This sample comprised blood, obtained at baseline. These receptors all come from a woman aged 30 to 85 with non-small cell lung cancer.

V and J are TRBV29-1 and TRBJ1-2; TRBD1 matches at 9 bases. The trim removed 7 bases at V and 6 bases at J, leaving 15 bases unmatched. In germline, CDR1 is SQVTM, CDR2 ANQGSEA. CDR3 length: 15 amino acids. CDR3 DNA: TGCAGCGCGACGAAGACCGGGACAGGGCTAGATGGCTACACCTTC. The encoded protein is CSATKTGTGLDGYTF.

The V and J genes are TRBV5-4 and TRBJ2-3; 8 nucleotides align to TRBD2. Trimming took 4 bases from V and 0 from J; bases not matched to a gene: 7. The CDR3 sequence is 16 residues long. Germline loops: CDR1 SGHNT, CDR2 YYREEE (reference sequence). The CDR3 sequence is CASSLRLASSTDTQYF. The CDR3 DNA follows: TGTGCCAGCAGCCTCAGACTAGCGTCTAGCACAGATACGCAGTATTTT.

The chain carries TRBV6-6 and TRBJ1-5, with 7 nucleotides matching TRBD1. The CDR3 loop spans 15 amino acids. Germline values: CDR1 MNHNY, CDR2 SVGAGI (reference sequence). With V trimmed by 0 bases and J by 5 bases, 4 bases remained unmatched. CDR3 DNA: TGTGCCAGCAGTTACTCGGAGGGGGCCTATCAGCCCCAGCATTTT. Its protein is CASSYSEGAYQPQHF.

The chain has TRBV2 and TRBJ2-3; D is tentatively TRBD1 or TRBD2 (5 bases each). There are 14 residues in the CDR3. Looked up from germline, CDR1 is SNHLY and CDR2 is FYNNEI. V dropped 8 bases and J dropped 2 bases, with 14 bases sitting between them. The CDR3 region has the DNA TGTGCCAGCGGGGGAGCCACCTCCACAGATACGCAGTATTTT. The encoded protein is CASGGATSTDTQYF. The entire variable domain, with the rest obtained from reference TRBV2 and TRBJ2-3, is as follows: EPEVTQTPSHQVTQMGQEVILRCVPISNHLYFYWYRQILGQKVEFLVSFYNNEISEKSEIFDDQFSVERPDGSNFTLKIRSTKLEDSAMYFCASGGATSTDTQYFGPGTRLTVL.

This clone was recorded a few times. The CDR3 region has the DNA TGTGCCAGCAGCTTAGGAGGGACCGGGGAGCTGTTTTTT. Its protein product is CASSLGGTGELFF. The V call is TRBV11-3, the J call TRBJ2-2; possible D gene TRBD2, 5 bases. The CDR3 has 13 residues. The V end lost 1 base, the J end lost 5 bases, and 5 bases lay between the germline ends. The V gene's germline CDR1 is SGHNT and CDR2 YENEEA.

The rearrangement uses TRBV27 and TRBJ1-2, with 7 bases identical to TRBD1. The CDR3 is made up of 15 amino acids. In germline, CDR1 is MNHEY, CDR2 SMNVEV (reference sequence). Losses at the gene ends were 4 bases for V and 5 bases for J; bases not matched to a gene: 10. DNA for the CDR3: TGTGCCAGCAGTTCCGGACAGGCCCAGGGGTATGGCTACACCTTC. Translation: CASSSGQAQGYGYTF.

The chain carries TRBV4-2 and TRBJ1-2; no clear D. CDR3 length equals 14 residues. The V end was cut by 2 bases, the J end by 1 base, with 8 bases between. CDR1 is LGHNA and CDR2 is YNFKEQ in the germline V gene. For the CDR3, the DNA is TGTGCCAGCAGCCAACCAGACAATAACTATGGCTACACCTTC. Amino acids: CASSQPDNNYGYTF.

V usage is TRBV7-3 and J usage is TRBJ2-1; TRBD2 aligns across 10 bases. The J segment lost 7 bases and the V segment lost 6 bases, leaving 6 bases of the junction unmatched. The germline V gene has CDR1 SGHTA and CDR2 FQGTGA. This CDR3 is built from 14 residues. In nucleotides, the CDR3 is TGTGCCAGCAGTCCGGGACTAGCGCAAAATGAGCAGTTCTTC. As protein: CASSPGLAQNEQFF.

This chain links TRBV27 with TRBJ2-5, with D perhaps matching TRBD1 (6 bases). The CDR3 contains 14 residues. Trimming cost V 7 bases and J 4 bases, with 16 bases left between them. Germline CDR1 is MNHEY and CDR2 is SMNVEV (reference sequence). CDR3 protein: CASKSEGVGETQYF. The CDR3, as DNA: TGTGCCAGCAAGAGCGAGGGGGTAGGAGAGACCCAGTACTTC.

The genes are TRBV13 and TRBJ2-1; 11 nucleotides align to TRBD2. Trimming took 4 bases from V and 0 from J; bases not matched to a gene: 2. In germline, CDR1 is PRHDT, CDR2 FYEKMQ (reference sequence). The CDR3 spans 16 residues. CDR3 DNA: TGTGCCAGCAGCTCCACTAGCGGGGGCTCCTACAATGAGCAGTTCTTC. Translated, it gives CASSSTSGGSYNEQFF.